Listed here are 20 T cell receptor beta chains from one sample, sequenced in a study of cytotoxic CD8 clonotypes in ibrutinib-treated CLL. The protocol was immunoSEQ multiplex PCR, while the TCRdb copy is restricted to in-frame clones and leaves out a portion. The data hold 300,000 to 350,000 clones, with approximately 80% observed a single time. This specimen consisted of PBMCs, obtained before ibrutinib treatment. The receptors derive from a human donor with chronic lymphocytic leukemia.

Note on this clone: Other nucleotide sequences from this sample produce the same CDR3. This rearrangement joins TRBV27 to TRBJ2-7; 8 bases are shared with TRBD1. V lost 3 bases and J lost 3; bases outside the gene matches: 1. Germline V gene lookup returns CDR1 MNHEY and CDR2 SMNVEV (reference sequence). This CDR3 is 13 amino acids long. CDR3 sequence: CASSLGTGYEQYF. The CDR3 nucleotides read TGTGCCAGCAGTTTGGGGACAGGCTACGAGCAGTACTTC.

This chain links TRBV2 with TRBJ2-5; maybe TRBD1 (6 bases). V gave up 8 bases and J gave up 2 bases, with 9 bases separating them. The CDR3 consists of 12 residues. Per the germline V gene, CDR1 is SNHLY and CDR2 is FYNNEI. CDR3 sequence: CASGGAQETQYF. CDR3 nucleotide sequence: TGTGCCAGCGGGGGCGCACAAGAGACCCAGTACTTC.

This clone was detected a few times. The rearrangement links TRBV11-2 to TRBJ2-3; D perhaps matches TRBD2 (6 bases). Trimming took off 7 bases at V and 4 bases at J, with 21 bases between the two ends. Per germline, CDR1 SGHAT and CDR2 FQNNGV. This CDR3 is 16 amino acids long. CDR3 DNA: TGTGCCAGCACCCTGAGGGACTTTGGTTCCGCAGATACGCAGTATTTT. Translation: CASTLRDFGSADTQYF.

V and J are TRBV4-1 and TRBJ1-2; tentatively, D is TRBD1 (6 bases). This CDR3 has 14 amino acids. The V gene's germline CDR1 is MGHRA and CDR2 YSYEKL. V was clipped by 4 bases and J by 3 bases, with 12 bases between them. The CDR3, as DNA: TGCGCCAGCAGCCCAGGCCAGGGGTACTATGGCTACACCTTC. It encodes CASSPGQGYYGYTF.

DNA of the CDR3: TGTGCCAGCAGCTTAGGGAGAGCTGAGCAGTTCTTC. As protein: CASSLGRAEQFF. The chain uses TRBV7-6 and TRBJ2-1; D gene uncertain. V lost 1 base and J lost 9, with 7 bases in between. The CDR3 extends over 12 amino acids. Germline CDR1 reads SGHVS; CDR2 reads FNYEAQ. The entire variable domain, with the rest obtained from reference TRBV7-6 and TRBJ2-1, is as follows: GAGVSQSPRYKVTKRGQDVALRCDPISGHVSLYWYRQALGQGPEFLTYFNYEAQQDKSGLPNDRFSAERPEGSISTLTIQRTEQRDSAMYRCASSLGRAEQFFGPGTRLTVL.

In this sample, this clone turned up a few times. The rearrangement joins TRBV7-2 to TRBJ1-2; 9 bases line up with TRBD1. CDR1 and CDR2 from the germline V gene are SGHTA and FQGNSA. J lost 4 bases, V lost 5 bases, and 8 bases had no gene match. This CDR3 spans 15 amino acids. This CDR3 is CASSGPGQGIYGYTF. For the CDR3, the DNA is TGTGCCAGCAGCGGTCCGGGACAGGGCATCTATGGCTACACCTTC.

In this sample, this clone turned up once. This chain uses TRBV5-1 with TRBJ2-7; D is unresolved. The CDR3 loop spans 13 amino acids. Germline values: CDR1 SGHRS, CDR2 YFSETQ. The V gene lost 0 bases and the J gene lost 3 bases, with 7 bases spanning the gap. The CDR3 sequence: CASSLGLFYEQYF. The CDR3 DNA reads as TGCGCCAGCAGCTTGGGACTTTTCTACGAGCAGTACTTC.

V usage is TRBV15 and J usage is TRBJ1-2, with a tentative D call TRBD1 (5 bases). Germline loops: CDR1 LNHNV, CDR2 YYDKDF (reference sequence). The CDR3 is made up of 14 amino acids. V lost 2 bases and J 7 bases, leaving 14 bases between the germline ends. The CDR3 protein is CATSRPLGESGYTF. CDR3 DNA: TGTGCCACCAGCAGACCTTTAGGGGAGAGTGGCTACACCTTC. Full variable domain (remainder filled in from reference TRBV15 and TRBJ1-2): DAMVIQNPRYQVTQFGKPVTLSCSQTLNHNVMYWYQQKSSQAPKLLFHYYDKDFNNEADTPDNFQSRRPNTSFCFLDIRSPGLGDTAMYLCATSRPLGESGYTFGSGTRLTVV.

The chain recombines TRBV4-3 with TRBJ2-3; 8 bases align to TRBD2. CDR3 length equals 16 residues. The J segment lost 0 bases and the V segment lost 1 base, leaving 3 bases of the junction unmatched. Germline-derived CDR1 and CDR2 are LGHNA and YSLEER. CDR3 coding DNA: TGCGCCAGCAGCCAAGTCCTAGCGGGTAGCACAGATACGCAGTATTTT. Its protein is CASSQVLAGSTDTQYF.

The J gene is TRBJ1-2, the V gene TRBV7-2, with a tentative D call TRBD1 (5 bases). CDR3 size: 14 residues. Germline V gene lookup returns CDR1 SGHTA and CDR2 FQGNSA. Trimming cost V 6 bases and J 6 bases, with 17 bases left between them. The CDR3 sequence is CASSNYGTENGYTF. The CDR3 coding sequence is TGTGCCAGCAGTAATTACGGGACGGAAAATGGCTACACCTTC.

The chain employs TRBV7-9 and TRBJ1-1, with TRBD1 matching 8 bases. J gave up 1 base and V 9 bases, and 7 bases lay outside the gene matches. This CDR3 comprises 14 residues. Per the germline V gene, CDR1 is SEHNR and CDR2 is FQNEAQ (reference sequence). The CDR3 protein is CASPGTGENTEAFF. The CDR3 region has the DNA TGTGCCAGTCCCGGGACAGGAGAGAACACTGAAGCTTTCTTT.

This chain connects TRBV5-6 to TRBJ1-2; possibly TRBD1 for D (6 bases). The ends were cut back, 2 bases at V and 0 bases at J, with 17 bases in the middle. CDR1 is SGHDT and CDR2 is YYEEEE in the germline V gene. CDR3 length: 17 amino acids. The CDR3: CASSFLSWTETNYGYTF. CDR3 coding DNA: TGTGCCAGCAGCTTTCTTAGTTGGACAGAGACTAACTATGGCTACACCTTC.

The chain employs TRBV7-2 and TRBJ1-4; D unresolved. This CDR3 spans 15 amino acids. CDR1 and CDR2 from the germline V gene are SGHTA and FQGNSA. With 3 bases removed from V and 7 bases from J, the gap between germline ends came to 15 bases. CDR3 loop: CASSFDERRGEKLFF. The CDR3 DNA reads TGTGCCAGCAGCTTCGACGAGCGGCGGGGTGAAAAACTGTTTTTT.

The chain has TRBV9 and TRBJ2-3; 10 bases align to TRBD1. Germline values: CDR1 SGDLS, CDR2 YYNGEE. This CDR3 is built from 18 residues. J was trimmed by 2 bases and V by 4 bases; bases with no gene match: 13. In DNA, the CDR3 is TGTGCCAGCAGCAAGACAGGGGGCTGGCCCAGGGTCACAGATACGCAGTATTTT. Translating it yields CASSKTGGWPRVTDTQYF.

This chain links TRBV11-2 with TRBJ1-2; TRBD1 is a possible D gene (5 bases). Germline CDR1 SGHAT, CDR2 FQNNGV. Trimming cost V 1 base and J 3 bases, with 12 bases left between them. This CDR3 is 15 amino acids long. The CDR3 region has the DNA TGTGCCAGCAGCTTAGGACAGCATTCCTACTATGGCTACACCTTC. It translates to CASSLGQHSYYGYTF.

The chain uses TRBV19 and TRBJ2-3; TRBD2 matches 7 bases. CDR3 length equals 15 residues. Germline V gene sequence: CDR1 LNHDA, CDR2 SQIVND (reference sequence). Trimming at V came to 5 bases and at J to 5 bases, leaving 10 bases not matched to a gene. Written as DNA, the CDR3 is TGTGCCAGTAGTTTTTACGAAGCGGGAAAAGATACGCAGTATTTT. This gives the protein CASSFYEAGKDTQYF.

The sample holds one count of this clone. This chain connects TRBV18 to TRBJ2-7; 12 bases line up with TRBD1. V gave up 4 bases and J gave up 6 bases; unmatched junction bases: 10. The CDR3 extends over 16 amino acids. Per germline, CDR1 KGHSH and CDR2 LQKENI. The CDR3 DNA reads as TGTGCCAGCTCACAACTACCGGGACAGGGGGCACTCGAGCAGTACTTC. This encodes CASSQLPGQGALEQYF. The full variable domain, with the rest looked up from reference TRBV18 and TRBJ2-7, is NAGVMQNPRHLVRRRGQEARLRCSPMKGHSHVYWYRQLPEEGLKFMVYLQKENIIDESGMPKERFSAEFPKEGPSILRIQQVVRGDSAAYFCASSQLPGQGALEQYFGPGTRLTVT.

There are a few counts of this clone. The J gene is TRBJ1-2, the V gene TRBV6-5, with 9 positions matching TRBD1. Germline V gene lookup returns CDR1 MNHEY and CDR2 SVGAGI. This CDR3 is 15 amino acids long. The ends lost 6 bases at V and 0 bases at J; junction bases unmatched: 5. CDR3 protein: CASSRGQGSNYGYTF. CDR3 bases: TGTGCCAGCAGCCGAGGACAGGGGTCTAACTATGGCTACACCTTC.

The chain joins TRBV7-9 to TRBJ2-2; 11 bases map to TRBD2. Germline loops: CDR1 SEHNR, CDR2 FQNEAQ (reference sequence). The V and J ends lost 4 bases and 9 bases, in that order; junction bases with no gene match: 7. This CDR3 comprises 15 residues. The CDR3 sequence: CASSSGTSGSRELFF. The CDR3 DNA is TGTGCCAGCAGCTCCGGGACTAGCGGTAGCCGGGAGCTGTTTTTT.

J is TRBJ1-1 and V is TRBV2; 9 positions match TRBD1. Germline-derived CDR1 and CDR2 are SNHLY and FYNNEI. After removal of 8 bases from V and 7 bases from J, the junction contained 14 bases not matched to a gene. The CDR3 extends over 15 amino acids. The CDR3 DNA is TGTGCCAGCCAGCAACGACGGACAGGGGAAAGTGAAGCTTTCTTT. Translation: CASQQRRTGESEAFF.